A single T cell receptor (beta chain) is shown here with its context. What this receptor recognizes is not known. No much larger clonotype is one base removed from it; base qualities were not supplied. The junction shows trimming of 0 bases on V and 6 bases on J, and the gene matches do not reach 5 bases of it. From the cysteine up to the phenylalanine, the CDR3 has a length of 16 residues. The retained sequence is limited to the CDR3, 48 bases, with the frame set at the first base. CDR1 is given as MGHRA and CDR2 as YSYEKL, both from the germline V gene. The data are from a study of CD8 T cells in acute hepatitis C reinfection (dated by TCRdb to the early 2020s). About the investigation overall: This study examined the TCRbeta repertoire of CD8+ T cells that recognize the HCV NS3-1073 epitope, both during acute infection and after viral clearance. A few spontaneous resolvers provided paired acute and follow-up samples.

Results and caveats for the whole study, not just this receptor: NS3-1073 specific repertoires were highly diverse, with no significant diversity differences between acute resolver, follow-up resolver and acute chronic samples. Few CDR3 sequences were shared with other epitopes, and differences in sequencing approaches may have limited exact matching. Because bulk sequencing was performed on the TCRbeta chain only, alphabeta pairing of public clonotypes could not be determined. NS3-1073 specific cells were too rare to sort in chronically infected subjects, so no follow-up repertoires exist for those subjects. Preferential use of the TRBV04 and TRBV06 gene families was observed in all groups, and this preferential usage was not explained by overrepresentation in the naive pool. About 13 public clonotypes were found regardless of outcome, and V04-02/J02-02 was used by one public clonotype.

Genomic DNA was extracted from FACS-sorted cells, and TCRbeta chains were sequenced through the commercial immunoSEQ service. Turning to the authors' computational methods: Repertoire data were analyzed with ImmunoSEQ Analyzer software v3.0 and R v3.5.1. Only productive rearrangements were analyzed, because sequences with stop codons or out-of-frame rearrangements were removed. Simpson diversity, Shannon entropy, CDR3 length and nucleotide addition metrics were supplied by the sequencing provider. Based on frequency, clonotypes were placed into dominant, sub-dominant, low or lowest abundance groups, and clonotypes under 0.1% were left out of most analyses. Any CDR3 amino acid clonotype present in at least two subjects at a cumulative frequency of at least 0.5% was labeled public. Held by TCRdb, this immuneACCESS table contains in-frame sequences only and omits some clones. Under half of the omission traces to an unresolved V gene where checked; the cause of the rest is unknown. V and J calls and clone size come straight from that table; D and trimming were deduced from the DNA. Across this sample there are around 36,000 clones, with approximately 85% seen only once. The top ten clonotypes cover approximately 9.9% of the sample.

The meaning of the sample's time point label: naive CD8 control sorted from an acute-time-point sample. Enrolled in the Montreal Hepatitis C Cohort (HEPCO) in Canada, the donors were people who inject drugs, and these donors were followed every 3 months. Acute primary HCV infection was defined by a positive HCV RNA or antibody test following a negative test within the previous 24 weeks. Surface staining used CD3, CD8 and CD45RO antibodies, with an aqua fixable dye to exclude dead cells. The cohort comprised 8 spontaneous resolvers, defined by HCV RNA clearance within 24 weeks. Frozen stocks of peripheral blood mononuclear cells were first thawed, after which negative isolation of CD8+ T cells was carried out using the MACS CD8+ T cell Isolation Kit. Sorting of the cells was done on a BD FACSAria II cell sorter.

The sequenced sample consisted of naive CD8+ T cells from PBMCs. This specimen's cell subset or site label, per the study, means: sorted total naive CD45RO-negative CD8+ T cells. This chain joins TRBV4-1 to TRBJ2-1; TRBD2 lines up with 10 middle nucleotides. The TCR originated in a woman aged 18-30 years who spontaneously cleared hepatitis C infection. The CDR3 reads as follows: CASSQEFVAGGNEQFF. The nucleotide sequence is TGCGCCAGCAGCCAAGAATTCGTAGCGGGAGGCAATGAGCAGTTCTTC.